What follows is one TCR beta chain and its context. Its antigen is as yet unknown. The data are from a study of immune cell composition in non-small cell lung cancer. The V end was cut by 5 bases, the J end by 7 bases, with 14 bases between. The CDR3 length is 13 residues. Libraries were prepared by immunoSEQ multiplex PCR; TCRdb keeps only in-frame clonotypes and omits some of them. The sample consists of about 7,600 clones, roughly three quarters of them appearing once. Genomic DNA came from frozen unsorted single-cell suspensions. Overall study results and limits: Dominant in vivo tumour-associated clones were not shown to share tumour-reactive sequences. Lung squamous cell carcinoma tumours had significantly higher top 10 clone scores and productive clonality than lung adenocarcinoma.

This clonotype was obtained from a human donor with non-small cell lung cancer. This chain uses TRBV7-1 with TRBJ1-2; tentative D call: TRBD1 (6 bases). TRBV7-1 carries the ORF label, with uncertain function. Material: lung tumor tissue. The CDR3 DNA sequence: TGTGCCAGCAGCCGCGACAGGCAGGGTGGCTACACCTTC. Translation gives CASSRDRQGGYTF.